This record concerns one TCR beta chain sequence. Profiled with immunoSEQ multiplex PCR; TCRdb holds only in-frame clones, not every one. This sample has 65,000 to 90,000 clones; 95% to 98% occur once, and the top ten carry over 0.2%. This sample is drawn from a study of technical replicates of blood from a handful of donors. Trimming cost V 0 bases and J 1 base; bases outside gene matches: 6. In germline, CDR1 is LNHDA, CDR2 SQIVND (reference sequence). This CDR3 has 17 residues. The chain links TRBV19 to TRBJ2-1; TRBD2 matches 7 bases. Sequencing input: T cells isolated from PBMCs. The receptor comes from a human donor in good health. The CDR3 nucleotides read TGTGCCAGTAGTATAGACCATAGCGGGTCTTCCTACAATGAGCAGTTCTTC. Amino acids: CASSIDHSGSSYNEQFF.